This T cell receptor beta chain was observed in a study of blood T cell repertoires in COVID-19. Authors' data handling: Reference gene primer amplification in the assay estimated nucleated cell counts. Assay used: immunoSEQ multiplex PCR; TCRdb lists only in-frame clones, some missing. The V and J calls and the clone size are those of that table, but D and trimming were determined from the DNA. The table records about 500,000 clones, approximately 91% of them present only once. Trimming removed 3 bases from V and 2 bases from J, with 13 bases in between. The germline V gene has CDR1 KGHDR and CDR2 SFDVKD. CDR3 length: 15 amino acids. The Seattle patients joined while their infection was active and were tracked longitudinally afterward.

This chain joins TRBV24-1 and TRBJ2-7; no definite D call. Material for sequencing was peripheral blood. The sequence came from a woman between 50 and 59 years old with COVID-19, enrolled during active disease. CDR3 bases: TGTGCCACCAGTGATCCAGCCGGAGCTCCCTACGAGCAGTACTTC. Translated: CATSDPAGAPYEQYF.